These 18 T cell receptor beta chains share one sample of origin, sequenced in a study of T cell changes during pregnancy in multiple sclerosis (dated by TCRdb to about 2019). Library prep was done by the immunoSEQ multiplex PCR assay. Drawn from immuneACCESS, this table holds only the in-frame rearrangements with V and J called that TCRdb kept. Clones are partly lost; checked studies trace under half to an unresolved V gene and leave the rest unexplained. Within this sample are roughly 30,000 clones, with roughly nine tenths of them counted one time only. The ten largest make up less than 9% of the sample. The specimen comprised CD8+ T cells from peripheral blood mononuclear cells, sampled before pregnancy. The receptor source for this set is a female donor with multiple sclerosis, enrolled in a pregnancy study.

In nucleotides, the CDR3 is TGTGCCAGCAGCTTAGGACAGGGTGAAAATGGCTACACCTTC. The encoded protein is CASSLGQGENGYTF. The chain joins TRBV11-3 to TRBJ1-2, with TRBD1 identical over 7 bases. This CDR3 region has 14 residues. CDR1 and CDR2 (germline): SGHNT, YENEEA. J gave up 6 bases and V 1 base, and 5 bases lay outside the gene matches.

This chain connects TRBV30 to TRBJ1-1, with D tentatively TRBD1 (6 bases). Germline-derived CDR1 and CDR2 are GTSNPN and SVGIG (reference sequence). CDR3 length: 13 amino acids. V was pared by 0 bases and J by 8 bases, with 13 bases between. The CDR3 bases are TGTGCCTGGAGTGTATTAACGGACAGAGAAGCTTTCTTT. Translating it yields CAWSVLTDREAFF.

This clone was found once. The rearrangement uses TRBV5-6 and TRBJ2-7; 8 bases are a match to TRBD2. Germline V gene data show CDR1 as SGHDT and CDR2 as YYEEEE. The CDR3 consists of 17 residues. V shed 0 bases and J 0 bases; nucleotides not matched to a gene: 8. Written as DNA, the CDR3 is TGTGCCAGCAGCTTGGGGCGTAGCGGGGTTCGCTCCTACGAGCAGTACTTC. Encoded protein: CASSLGRSGVRSYEQYF.

The chain recombines TRBV6-1 with TRBJ2-2, with 11 bases fitting TRBD2. This CDR3 spans 15 amino acids. The germline gives CDR1 MNHNS, CDR2 SASEGT. V shed 2 bases, J shed 8 bases, and the junction held 4 bases outside the gene matches. The CDR3 reads CASSELAGGGGELFF. CDR3 DNA sequence: TGTGCCAGCAGTGAACTAGCGGGGGGAGGGGGGGAGCTGTTTTTT.

This clone has a single count. This CDR3 reads CASSQGHRDRALYEQYF. In DNA, the CDR3 is TGCGCCAGCAGCCAGGGCCATCGGGACAGGGCCCTCTACGAGCAGTACTTC. The chain links TRBV4-1 to TRBJ2-7, with 9 bases that match TRBD1. V lost 3 bases to trimming and J lost 3 bases; unmatched junction nucleotides: 12. CDR1 is MGHRA, CDR2 YSYEKL, per germline. This CDR3 spans 17 amino acids.

The genes are TRBV30 and TRBJ1-1; D call uncertain. The CDR3 has 11 residues. V was trimmed by 4 bases and J by 4 bases, leaving 7 bases between them. From germline, CDR1 is GTSNPN and CDR2 SVGIG (reference sequence). The CDR3 DNA sequence: TGTGCCTGGACCTATGGCACTGAAGCTTTCTTT. Amino acid sequence: CAWTYGTEAFF.

In this sample, this clone turned up once. The chain employs TRBV7-9 and TRBJ2-5, with 8 positions matching TRBD2. Germline V gene data show CDR1 as SEHNR and CDR2 as FQNEAQ (reference sequence). V was pared by 7 bases and J by 4 bases, with 5 bases of the junction left unmatched. This CDR3 region has 13 residues. The CDR3 DNA is TGTGCCAGCACCGGCGGGGGGAGAGAGACCCAGTACTTC. This translates into CASTGGGRETQYF.

V gene TRBV7-9 combines with J gene TRBJ1-4; a weak D match, TRBD1 (5 bases). Germline CDR1 is SEHNR and CDR2 is FQNEAQ (reference sequence). CDR3 length equals 12 residues. V lost 5 bases, J lost 8 bases, and 9 bases lay in between. In nucleotides, the CDR3 is TGTGCCAGCAGCCGGCCAGGGGAAAAACTGTTTTTT. Protein: CASSRPGEKLFF.

The J gene is TRBJ2-3, the V gene TRBV10-3; 7 bases map to TRBD2. Germline V CDR1 and CDR2: ENHRY, SYGVKD. V lost 10 bases and J lost 0; bases outside the gene matches: 10. The CDR3 spans 15 residues. The CDR3 is CATDSGDSSTDTQYF. CDR3 DNA: TGTGCCACCGACAGCGGGGACTCAAGCACAGATACGCAGTATTTT.

This rearrangement joins TRBV5-1 to TRBJ2-7; the match to TRBD1 covers 8 bases. CDR1 is SGHRS and CDR2 is YFSETQ in the germline V gene. The CDR3 sequence is 15 residues long. After removal of 2 bases from V and 3 bases from J, the junction contained 7 bases not matched to a gene. The CDR3 sequence is CASSLGGQVYYEQYF. CDR3 DNA: TGCGCCAGCAGCTTAGGGGGACAGGTCTACTACGAGCAGTACTTC.

V and J are TRBV11-3 and TRBJ2-5; TRBD1 aligns across 7 bases. With 2 bases clipped from V and 5 bases from J, the junction kept 8 bases outside the gene matches. CDR3 length: 15 amino acids. CDR1 SGHNT and CDR2 YENEEA come from the germline V gene. CDR3 protein: CASSLKHRGGETQYF. CDR3 coding DNA: TGTGCCAGCAGCTTAAAGCACAGGGGTGGGGAGACCCAGTACTTC. Supplemented by reference TRBV11-3 and TRBJ2-5, the full variable domain reads EAGVVQSPRYKIIEKKQPVAFWCNPISGHNTLYWYLQNLGQGPELLIRYENEEAVDDSQLPKDRFSAERLKGVDSTLKIQPAELGDSAVYLCASSLKHRGGETQYFGPGTRLLVL.

This clone appeared once. The chain recombines TRBV27 with TRBJ2-3; 13 nucleotides match TRBD2. With V trimmed by 3 bases and J by 0 bases, 9 bases remained unmatched. This CDR3 spans 19 amino acids. Germline lookup yields CDR1 MNHEY and CDR2 SMNVEV (reference sequence). This chain's CDR3 is CASSFGSGLAGPSTDTQYF. In DNA, the CDR3 is TGTGCCAGCAGTTTCGGTTCGGGACTAGCGGGGCCTAGCACAGATACGCAGTATTTT.

The chain couples TRBV27 to TRBJ1-1, with 10 bases identical to TRBD1. The length of the CDR3 is 14 residues. V gave up 4 bases and J gave up 11 bases; unmatched junction bases: 10. The germline gives CDR1 MNHEY, CDR2 SMNVEV (reference sequence). The CDR3 loop reads CASSSGQGRKKAFF. For the CDR3, the DNA is TGTGCCAGCAGTTCGGGACAGGGGAGGAAAAAGGCTTTCTTT.

Worth noting for this clone: This may be a read error, as it is one base from a much larger clone. The chain carries TRBV6-7 and TRBJ2-7; the match to TRBD1 covers 12 bases. Being an ORF, TRBV6-7 has a function that is uncertain. The CDR3 covers 14 residues. V gave up 5 bases and J gave up 4 bases; unmatched junction bases: 3. The CDR3 sequence: CASSEGQGAYEQYF. The CDR3 DNA sequence: TGTGCCAGCAGTGAGGGACAGGGGGCGTACGAGCAGTACTTC.

The chain couples TRBV5-4 to TRBJ2-7, with 7 bases aligning to TRBD2. J lost 0 bases, V lost 0 bases, and 9 bases had no gene match. This CDR3 spans 17 amino acids. Germline-derived CDR1 and CDR2 are SGHNT and YYREEE (reference sequence). This CDR3 is CASSLDGGGTFSYEQYF. In nucleotides, the CDR3 is TGTGCCAGCAGCTTGGATGGGGGAGGGACGTTCTCCTACGAGCAGTACTTC.

The DNA of the CDR3 is TGTGCCAGCAGCTTGGGACAGTCTAACTATGGCTACACCTTC. Encoded protein: CASSLGQSNYGYTF. The chain employs TRBV5-6 and TRBJ1-2; possible D gene TRBD1, 5 bases. This CDR3 is 14 amino acids long. The germline V and J ends were trimmed by 0 bases and 0 bases, with 6 bases remaining between them. CDR1 is SGHDT and CDR2 is YYEEEE in the germline V gene.

The genes are TRBV10-3 and TRBJ2-2; TRBD2 matches at 7 bases. Germline V CDR1 and CDR2: ENHRY, SYGVKD. The CDR3 consists of 13 residues. After removal of 3 bases from V and 6 bases from J, the junction contained 1 base not matched to a gene. CDR3 region: CAISDRGAGELFF. DNA of the CDR3: TGTGCCATCAGTGACCGGGGGGCCGGGGAGCTGTTTTTT.

This clone was seen just once. The genes are TRBV5-5 and TRBJ1-2; the D is unclear. V was shortened by 6 bases and J by 4 bases, with 16 bases between the two germline ends. Germline CDR1 is SGHKS and CDR2 is YYEKEE (reference sequence). This CDR3 comprises 14 residues. The CDR3 DNA reads TGTGCCAGCACTTTCCCGGGAGCTCTCTATGGCTACACCTTC. Its protein is CASTFPGALYGYTF.